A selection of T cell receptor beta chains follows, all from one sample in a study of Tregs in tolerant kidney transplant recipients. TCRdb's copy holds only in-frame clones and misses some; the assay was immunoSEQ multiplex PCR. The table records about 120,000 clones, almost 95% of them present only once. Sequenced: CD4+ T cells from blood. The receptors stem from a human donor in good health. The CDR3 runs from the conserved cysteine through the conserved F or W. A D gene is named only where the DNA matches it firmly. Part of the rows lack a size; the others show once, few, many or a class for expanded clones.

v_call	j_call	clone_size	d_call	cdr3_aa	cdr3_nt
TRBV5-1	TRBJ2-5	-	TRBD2	CASSLEIAGRGETQYF	TGCGCCAGCAGCTTGGAGATAGCGGGAAGGGGGGAGACCCAGTACTTC
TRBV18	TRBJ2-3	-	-	CASSPQTGHTDTQYF	TGTGCCAGCTCCCCGCAGACAGGCCACACAGATACGCAGTATTTT
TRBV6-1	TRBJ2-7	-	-	CASSDHWGGPSYEQYF	TGTGCCAGCAGTGACCACTGGGGGGGCCCCTCCTACGAGCAGTACTTC
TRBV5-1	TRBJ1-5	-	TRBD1	CASSFDPQGAGQPQHF	TGCGCCAGCAGCTTTGACCCACAGGGGGCCGGTCAGCCCCAGCATTTT
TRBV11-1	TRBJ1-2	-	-	CASSFSPRTRYGYTF	TGTGCCAGCAGCTTTTCTCCTAGGACACGCTATGGCTACACCTTC
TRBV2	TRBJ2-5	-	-	CASVADRHIGETQYF	TGTGCCAGCGTCGCGGACAGACATATCGGGGAGACCCAGTACTTC
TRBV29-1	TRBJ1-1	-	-	CSVWEGPGTEAFF	TGCAGCGTTTGGGAGGGACCGGGCACTGAAGCTTTCTTT
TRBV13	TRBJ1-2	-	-	CASKTKGRRGYTF	TGTGCCAGCAAGACAAAAGGGAGGAGAGGCTACACCTTC
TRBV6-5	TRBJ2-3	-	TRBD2	CASSYKSGVSDTQYF	TGTGCCAGCAGTTATAAGAGCGGGGTGTCAGATACGCAGTATTTT
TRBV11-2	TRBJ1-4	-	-	CASGADYNTEKLFF	TGTGCCAGCGGGGCGGACTATAATACTGAAAAACTGTTTTTT
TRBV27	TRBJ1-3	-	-	CASTSQGSGNTIYF	TGTGCCAGCACCTCCCAGGGGTCTGGAAACACCATATATTTT
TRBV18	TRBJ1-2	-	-	CASSPRGGNGYTF	TGTGCCAGCTCACCGAGGGGGGGCAATGGCTACACCTTC
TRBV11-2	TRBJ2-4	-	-	CASSLAKNIQYF	TGTGCCAGCAGCTTAGCCAAAAACATTCAGTACTTC
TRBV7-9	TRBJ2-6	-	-	CASSLALGRQVLTF	TGTGCCAGCAGCTTAGCGTTAGGACGTCAAGTCCTGACTTTC
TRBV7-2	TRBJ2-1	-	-	CASSPTWSSYNEQFF	TGTGCCAGCAGTCCTACCTGGAGCTCCTACAATGAGCAGTTCTTC
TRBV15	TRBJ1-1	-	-	CATSREGAGGGTEAFF	TGTGCCACCAGCAGAGAAGGGGCGGGGGGCGGAACTGAAGCTTTCTTT
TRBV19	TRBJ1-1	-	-	CASSGHSLRTEAFF	TGTGCCAGTAGTGGACACAGCCTACGGACTGAAGCTTTCTTT
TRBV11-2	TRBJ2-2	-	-	CASSSPTGELFF	TGTGCCAGCAGCTCTCCCACCGGGGAGCTGTTTTTT
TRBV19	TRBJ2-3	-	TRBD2	CASSRGRALGTDTQYF	TGTGCCAGTAGTCGCGGGAGGGCCTTGGGGACAGATACGCAGTATTTT
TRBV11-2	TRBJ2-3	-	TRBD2	CASSPPRGGVDTQYF	TGTGCCAGCAGCCCCCCTCGGGGGGGCGTAGATACGCAGTATTTT
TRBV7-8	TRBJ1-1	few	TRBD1	CASSLADRGSTEAFF	TGTGCCAGCAGCTTAGCGGACAGGGGAAGCACTGAAGCTTTCTTT
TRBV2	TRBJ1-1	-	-	CASSASTRNTEAFF	TGTGCCAGCAGTGCGTCGACGAGGAACACTGAAGCTTTCTTT
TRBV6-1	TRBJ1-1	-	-	CASRPGGRNTEAFF	TGTGCCAGCAGACCGGGAGGGCGGAACACTGAAGCTTTCTTT
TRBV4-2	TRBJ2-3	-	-	CASSQARTTSTDTQYF	TGTGCCAGCAGCCAAGCAAGGACAACGAGCACAGATACGCAGTATTTT
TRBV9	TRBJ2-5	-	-	CASSFRDTTGETQYF	TGTGCCAGCAGCTTTCGGGACACCACCGGGGAGACCCAGTACTTC
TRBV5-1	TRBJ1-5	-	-	CASSLELNQPQHF	TGCGCCAGCAGCTTGGAACTCAATCAGCCCCAGCATTTT
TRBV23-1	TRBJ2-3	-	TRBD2	CASSEGLAGAPSTDTQYF	TGCGCCAGCAGTGAAGGACTAGCGGGAGCCCCAAGCACAGATACGCAGTATTTT
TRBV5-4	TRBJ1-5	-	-	CASSLWGEPQHF	TGTGCCAGCAGCTTGTGGGGGGAGCCCCAGCATTTT
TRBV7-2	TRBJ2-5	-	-	CASSPPGREETQYF	TGTGCCAGCAGCCCTCCCGGCAGAGAAGAGACCCAGTACTTC
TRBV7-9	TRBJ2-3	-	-	CASSLDHYTQYF	TGTGCCAGCAGCTTGGACCATTATACGCAGTATTTT
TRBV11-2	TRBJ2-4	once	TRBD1	CASSLHPQGGGNIQYF	TGTGCCAGCAGTTTACACCCACAGGGGGGTGGGAACATTCAGTACTTC
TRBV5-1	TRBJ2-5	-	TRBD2	CASSFPGLAGERGTQYF	TGCGCCAGCAGCTTTCCGGGACTAGCGGGAGAAAGGGGGACTCAGTACTTC
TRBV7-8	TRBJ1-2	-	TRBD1	CASSSLPTGYYGYTF	TGTGCCAGCAGCTCTCTTCCGACAGGGTACTATGGCTACACCTTC
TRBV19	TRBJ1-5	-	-	CASSMGTGRFQPQHF	TGTGCCAGTAGTATGGGGACGGGTCGGTTTCAGCCCCAGCATTTT
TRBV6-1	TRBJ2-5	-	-	CASSPQGSQETQYF	TGTGCCAGCAGCCCACAGGGATCCCAAGAGACCCAGTACTTC
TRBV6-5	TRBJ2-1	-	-	CASSYSLALNNEQFF	TGTGCCAGCAGTTACTCCCTAGCCTTGAACAATGAGCAGTTCTTC
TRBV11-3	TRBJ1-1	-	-	CASSFSPNTEAFF	TGTGCCAGCAGCTTTTCCCCGAACACTGAAGCTTTCTTT
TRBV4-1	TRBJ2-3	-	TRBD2	CASSQSSGGITDTQYF	TGCGCCAGCAGCCAGTCTAGCGGGGGGATCACAGATACGCAGTATTTT
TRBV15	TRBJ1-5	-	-	CATGPTHQPQHF	TGTGCCACCGGCCCAACGCATCAGCCCCAGCATTTT
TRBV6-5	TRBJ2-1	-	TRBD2	CASGRGAYNEQFF	TGTGCCAGCGGGCGGGGGGCCTACAATGAGCAGTTCTTC
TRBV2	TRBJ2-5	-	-	CASLKSPEETQYF	TGTGCCAGCTTAAAATCCCCTGAGGAAACCCAGTACTTC
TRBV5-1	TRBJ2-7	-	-	CASSLQGSYEQYF	TGCGCCAGCAGCTTACAGGGTTCCTACGAGCAGTACTTC
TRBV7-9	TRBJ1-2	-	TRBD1	CASSRQGDYGYTF	TGTGCCAGCAGCCGACAGGGGGACTATGGCTACACCTTC
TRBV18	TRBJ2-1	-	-	CASSPPWRLGNEQFF	TGTGCCAGCTCACCACCGTGGAGACTAGGGAATGAGCAGTTCTTC
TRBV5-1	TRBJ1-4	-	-	CASSRSGTLNEKLFF	TGCGCCAGCAGCCGCAGTGGGACACTTAATGAAAAACTGTTTTTT
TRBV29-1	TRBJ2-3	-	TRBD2	CSVEASGSPSTDTQYF	TGCAGCGTTGAGGCTAGCGGGAGTCCTAGCACAGATACGCAGTATTTT
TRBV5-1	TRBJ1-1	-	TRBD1	CASSSYGQGTEAFF	TGCGCCAGCAGTAGCTATGGACAGGGAACTGAAGCTTTCTTT
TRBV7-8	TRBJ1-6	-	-	CASSEGAWNSPLHF	TGTGCCAGCAGCGAGGGAGCCTGGAATTCACCCCTCCACTTT
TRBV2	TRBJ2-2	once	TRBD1	CASKGTANTGELFF	TGTGCCAGCAAGGGGACAGCGAACACCGGGGAGCTGTTTTTT
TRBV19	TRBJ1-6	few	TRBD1	CASSIETPGQGGSPLHF	TGTGCCAGTAGTATAGAGACCCCGGGACAGGGGGGTTCACCCCTCCACTTT
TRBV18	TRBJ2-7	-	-	CASSLIRDYEQYF	TGTGCCAGCTCACTTATCCGGGACTACGAGCAGTACTTC
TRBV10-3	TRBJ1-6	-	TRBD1	CAIRDRDNSPLHF	TGTGCCATCCGGGACAGGGATAATTCACCCCTCCACTTT
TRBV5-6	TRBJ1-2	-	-	CASSSRLQLNYGYTF	TGTGCCAGCAGCTCCCGGCTCCAGCTTAACTATGGCTACACCTTC
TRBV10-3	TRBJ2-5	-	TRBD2	CAISESPGGSSETQYF	TGTGCCATCAGTGAGTCACCCGGGGGGAGCAGTGAGACCCAGTACTTC